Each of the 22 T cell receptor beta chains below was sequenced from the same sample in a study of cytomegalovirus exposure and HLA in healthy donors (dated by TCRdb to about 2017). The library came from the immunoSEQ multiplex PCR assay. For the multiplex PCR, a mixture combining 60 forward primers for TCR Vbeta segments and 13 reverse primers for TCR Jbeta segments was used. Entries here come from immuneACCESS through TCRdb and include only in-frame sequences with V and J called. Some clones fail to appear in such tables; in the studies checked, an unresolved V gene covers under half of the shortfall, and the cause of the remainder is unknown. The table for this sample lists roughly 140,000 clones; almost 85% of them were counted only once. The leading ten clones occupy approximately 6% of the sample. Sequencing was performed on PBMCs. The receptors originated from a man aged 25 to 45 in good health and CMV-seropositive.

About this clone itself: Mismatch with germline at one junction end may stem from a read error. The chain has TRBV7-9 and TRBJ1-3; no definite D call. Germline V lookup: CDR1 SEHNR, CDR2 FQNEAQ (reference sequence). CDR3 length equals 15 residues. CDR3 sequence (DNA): TGTTCCAGCAGCCCCAAGACACGTATTGGAAACACCATATATTTT. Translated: CSSSPKTRIGNTIYF.

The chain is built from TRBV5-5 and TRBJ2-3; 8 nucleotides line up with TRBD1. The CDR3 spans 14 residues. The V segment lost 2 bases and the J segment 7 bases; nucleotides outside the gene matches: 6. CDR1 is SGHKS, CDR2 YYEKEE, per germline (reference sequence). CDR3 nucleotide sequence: TGTGCCAGCAGCTTCGGGACAGGAAAGCATACGCAGTATTTT. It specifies CASSFGTGKHTQYF. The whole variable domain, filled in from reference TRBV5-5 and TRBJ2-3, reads DAGVTQSPTHLIKTRGQQVTLRCSPISGHKSVSWYQQVLGQGPQFIFQYYEKEERGRGNFPDRFSARQFPNYSSELNVNALLLGDSALYLCASSFGTGKHTQYFGPGTRLTVL.

The CDR3 loop reads CSVGTEIRHYGYTF. In DNA, the CDR3 is TGCAGCGTTGGGACAGAAATCAGACACTATGGCTACACCTTC. The chain carries TRBV29-1 and TRBJ1-2, with D tentatively TRBD1 (6 bases). CDR3 size: 14 residues. The ends were cut back, 4 bases at V and 3 bases at J, with 15 bases in the middle. Germline V gene data show CDR1 as SQVTM and CDR2 as ANQGSEA.

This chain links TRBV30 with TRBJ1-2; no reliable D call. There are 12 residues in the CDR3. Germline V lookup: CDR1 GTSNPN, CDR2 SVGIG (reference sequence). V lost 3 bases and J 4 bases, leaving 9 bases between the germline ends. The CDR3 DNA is TGTGCCTGGAGATACCGAGCCTATGGCTACACCTTC. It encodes CAWRYRAYGYTF.

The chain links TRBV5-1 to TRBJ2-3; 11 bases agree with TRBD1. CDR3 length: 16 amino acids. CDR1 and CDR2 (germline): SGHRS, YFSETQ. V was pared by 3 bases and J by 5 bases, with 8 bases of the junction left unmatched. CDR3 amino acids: CASSWSGQGAEDTQYF. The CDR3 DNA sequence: TGCGCCAGCAGCTGGAGCGGACAGGGGGCAGAAGATACGCAGTATTTT.

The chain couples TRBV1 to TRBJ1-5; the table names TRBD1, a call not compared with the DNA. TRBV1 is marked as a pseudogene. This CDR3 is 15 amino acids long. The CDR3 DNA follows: TGCACCAGCAGCCAACAGGTACAGAGCAATCAGCCCCAGCATTTT. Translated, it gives CTSSQQVQSNQPQHF.

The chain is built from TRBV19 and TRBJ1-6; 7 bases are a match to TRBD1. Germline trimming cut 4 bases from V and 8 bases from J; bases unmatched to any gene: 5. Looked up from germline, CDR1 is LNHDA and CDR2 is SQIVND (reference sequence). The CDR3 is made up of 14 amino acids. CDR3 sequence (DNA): TGTGCCAGTAGTAGACAGGGTCTCGATTCACCCCTCCACTTT. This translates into CASSRQGLDSPLHF.

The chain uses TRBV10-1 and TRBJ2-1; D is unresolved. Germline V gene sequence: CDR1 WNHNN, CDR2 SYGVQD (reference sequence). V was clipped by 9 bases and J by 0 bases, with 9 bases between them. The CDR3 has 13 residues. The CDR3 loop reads CARNPSSYNEQFF. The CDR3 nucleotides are TGCGCCAGAAACCCGAGCTCCTACAATGAGCAGTTCTTC.

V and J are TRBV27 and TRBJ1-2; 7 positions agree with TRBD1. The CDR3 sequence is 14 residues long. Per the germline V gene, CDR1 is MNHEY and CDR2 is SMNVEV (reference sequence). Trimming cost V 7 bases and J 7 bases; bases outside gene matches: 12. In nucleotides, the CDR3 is TGTGCCAGCACCCGAAGGGGACAGATAGGTGGCTACACCTTC. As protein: CASTRRGQIGGYTF.

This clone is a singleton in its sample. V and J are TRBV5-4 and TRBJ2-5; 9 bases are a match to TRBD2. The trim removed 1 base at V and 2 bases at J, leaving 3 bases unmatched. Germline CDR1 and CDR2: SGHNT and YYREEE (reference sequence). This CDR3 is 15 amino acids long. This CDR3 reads CASSLTSGRQETQYF. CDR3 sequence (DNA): TGTGCCAGCAGCTTGACTAGCGGGCGACAAGAGACCCAGTACTTC.

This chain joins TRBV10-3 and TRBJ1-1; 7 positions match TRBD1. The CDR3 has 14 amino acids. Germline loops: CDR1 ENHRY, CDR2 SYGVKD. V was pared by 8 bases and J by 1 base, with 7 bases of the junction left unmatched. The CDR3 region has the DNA TGTGCCATCGGGAGACAGGGATCGAACACTGAAGCTTTCTTT. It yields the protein CAIGRQGSNTEAFF.

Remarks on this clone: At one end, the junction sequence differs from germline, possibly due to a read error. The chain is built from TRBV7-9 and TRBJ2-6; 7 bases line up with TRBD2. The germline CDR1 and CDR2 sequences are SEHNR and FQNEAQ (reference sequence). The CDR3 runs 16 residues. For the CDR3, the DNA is TGTTCCAGCAGATCAGGGAGGGGAACTGGGGCCAACGTCCTGACTTTC. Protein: CSSRSGRGTGANVLTF. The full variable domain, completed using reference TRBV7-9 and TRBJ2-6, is DTGVSQNPRHKITKRGQNVTFRCDPISEHNRLYWYRQTLGQGPEFLTYFQNEAQLEKSRLLSDRFSAERPKGSFSTLEIQRTEQGDSAMYLCSSRSGRGTGANVLTFGAGSRLTVL.

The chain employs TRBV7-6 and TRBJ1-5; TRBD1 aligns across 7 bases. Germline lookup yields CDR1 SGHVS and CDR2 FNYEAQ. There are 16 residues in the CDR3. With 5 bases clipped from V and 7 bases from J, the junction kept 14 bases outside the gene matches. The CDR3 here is CASSPEANRGGQPQHF. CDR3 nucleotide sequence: TGTGCCAGCAGCCCTGAGGCAAACAGGGGTGGACAGCCCCAGCATTTT.

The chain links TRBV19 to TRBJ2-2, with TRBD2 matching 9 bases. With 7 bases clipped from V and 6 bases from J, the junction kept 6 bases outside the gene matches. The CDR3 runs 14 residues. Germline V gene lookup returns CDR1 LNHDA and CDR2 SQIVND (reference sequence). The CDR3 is CASKGGGAAGELFF. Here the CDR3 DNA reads TGTGCCAGTAAAGGCGGGGGGGCCGCCGGGGAGCTGTTTTTT.

The CDR3 coding sequence is TGTGCCAGCATCGACACCCGGACAGTGGAAATGTACACTGAAGCTTTCTTT. It is translated as CASIDTRTVEMYTEAFF. This chain connects TRBV7-2 to TRBJ1-1; D might be TRBD1 (6 bases). Per the germline V gene, CDR1 is SGHTA and CDR2 is FQGNSA. V was clipped by 7 bases and J by 3 bases, with 24 bases between them. The CDR3 length is 17 residues.

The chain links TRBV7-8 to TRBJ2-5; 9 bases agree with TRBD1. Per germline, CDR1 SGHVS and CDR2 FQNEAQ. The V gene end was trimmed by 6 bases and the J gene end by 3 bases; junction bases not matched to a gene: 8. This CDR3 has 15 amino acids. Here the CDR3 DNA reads TGTGCCAGCAGGTCAACAGGGGGCAGGGAAGAGACCCAGTACTTC. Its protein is CASRSTGGREETQYF.

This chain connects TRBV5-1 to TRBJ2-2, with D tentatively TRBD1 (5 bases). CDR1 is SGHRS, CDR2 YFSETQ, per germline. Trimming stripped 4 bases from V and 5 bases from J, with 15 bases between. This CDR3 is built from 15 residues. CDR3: CASSQQWGGTGELFF. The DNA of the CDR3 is TGCGCCAGCAGCCAGCAGTGGGGCGGAACCGGGGAGCTGTTTTTT.

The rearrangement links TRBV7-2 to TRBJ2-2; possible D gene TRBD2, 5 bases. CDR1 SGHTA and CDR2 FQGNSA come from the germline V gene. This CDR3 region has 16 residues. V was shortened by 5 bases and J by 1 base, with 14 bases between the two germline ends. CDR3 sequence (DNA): TGTGCCAGCAGCCCCTACGGGGTCAAGAACACCGGGGAGCTGTTTTTT. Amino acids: CASSPYGVKNTGELFF.

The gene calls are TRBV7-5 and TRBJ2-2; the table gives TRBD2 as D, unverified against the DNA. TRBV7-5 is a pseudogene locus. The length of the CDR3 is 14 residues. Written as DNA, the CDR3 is TGTGTCAGAAGCTCTCCTATGGACACCGGGGAGCTGTTTTTT. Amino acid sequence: CVRSSPMDTGELFF.

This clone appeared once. CDR3 region: CASLGVARREQFF. CDR3 coding DNA: TGTGCCAGCCTTGGGGTAGCGCGTCGCGAGCAGTTCTTC. The rearrangement uses TRBV11-2 and TRBJ2-1, with D maybe TRBD2 (5 bases). V lost 8 bases and J lost 10, with 18 bases in between. The CDR3 runs to 13 residues. CDR1 and CDR2 (germline): SGHAT, FQNNGV.

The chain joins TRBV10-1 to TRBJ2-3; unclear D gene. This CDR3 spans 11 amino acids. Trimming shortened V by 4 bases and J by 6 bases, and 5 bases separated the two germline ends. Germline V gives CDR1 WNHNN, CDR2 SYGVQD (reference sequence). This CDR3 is CASSAGDTQYF. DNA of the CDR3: TGCGCCAGCAGTGCCGGGGATACGCAGTATTTT.

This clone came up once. CDR3 protein: CSVGFVASSGNTIYF. The CDR3 bases are TGCAGCGTTGGCTTCGTCGCCAGCTCTGGAAACACCATATATTTT. The chain recombines TRBV29-1 with TRBJ1-3; no clear D gene. This CDR3 is built from 15 residues. Per germline, CDR1 SQVTM and CDR2 ANQGSEA. The V end was cut by 4 bases, the J end by 0 bases, with 13 bases between.